These T cell receptor beta chains were read from a single sample in a study of CD8 T cells in ankylosing spondylitis. Each CDR3 protein gets one entry after TCRdb re-called the 5' RACE reads with MiXCR. This table holds under 250,000 distinct CDR3 sequences, about 10% found once. The sequenced material came from blood, either unsorted or a sorted T cell fraction (not recorded which). Every receptor here comes from a male donor with ankylosing spondylitis or in good health (not recorded which). Both conserved end residues are part of each CDR3. The order of the fields is CDR3 length, D gene, V gene, J gene, clone size, CDR3 protein, CDR3 DNA. The D gene is left open where the match is weak. Clone sizes are given selectively: once, few, many, or a class where the clone is expanded.

>12|.|TRBV12-3/TRBV12-4|TRBJ1-1|many
CASSFGLTEAFF
TGTGCCAGCAGTTTTGGGTTAACTGAAGCTTTCTTT
>10|.|TRBV10-1|TRBJ2-7|many
CASSEFEQYF
TGCGCCAGCAGCGAGTTTGAGCAGTACTTC
>13|.|TRBV5-6|TRBJ2-7|many
CASSLRVLDEQYF
TGTGCCAGCAGCTTGCGGGTTCTGGACGAGCAGTACTTC
>15|TRBD1|TRBV11-3|TRBJ2-2|few
CASSRQGAGTGELFF
TGTGCCAGCAGCCGACAGGGGGCAGGCACCGGGGAGCTGTTTTTT
>13|.|TRBV3-1|TRBJ2-5|many
CASSQGLQETQYF
TGTGCCAGCAGCCAAGGGCTACAAGAGACCCAGTACTTC
>17|.|TRBV21-1|TRBJ1-5|.
CASSKMKGQEITQPQHF
TGTGCCAGCAGCAAAATGAAAGGACAGGAAATAACTCAGCCCCAGCATTTT
>16|TRBD2|TRBV5-1|TRBJ2-1|many
CASSLSPSGRSTEQFF
TGCGCCAGCAGCTTGTCCCCTAGCGGGAGGTCCACTGAGCAGTTCTTC
>12|.|TRBV5-1|TRBJ2-2|many
CASRKEAGELFF
TGCGCCAGCAGAAAGGAGGCCGGGGAGCTGTTTTTT
>15|.|TRBV5-1|TRBJ2-7|many
CASSPLESNSYEQYF
TGCGCCAGCAGCCCCCTGGAGTCGAACTCCTACGAGCAGTACTTC
>13|.|TRBV2|TRBJ2-6|few
CATGGSGANVLTF
TGTGCCACAGGGGGGTCTGGGGCCAACGTCCTGACTTTC
>17|.|TRBV7-9|TRBJ2-7|.
CASSLLGQGGRSYEQYF
TGTGCCAGCAGCTTATTGGGTCAAGGAGGGCGGAGCTACGAGCAGTACTTC
>14|TRBD1|TRBV25-1|TRBJ1-1|many
CASSSQGGRTEAFF
TGTGCCAGCAGTTCACAGGGGGGCCGGACTGAAGCTTTCTTT
>14|TRBD1|TRBV5-1|TRBJ1-2|few
CASSPGQGGYGYTF
TGCGCCAGCAGCCCCGGACAGGGAGGGTATGGCTACACCTTC
>13|.|TRBV12-3/TRBV12-4|TRBJ2-2|.
CASRPDQPGELFF
TGTGCCAGCAGACCTGACCAGCCCGGGGAGCTGTTTTTT
>11|.|TRBV29-1|TRBJ1-3|many
CSVAGENTIYF
TGCAGCGTCGCAGGGGAAAACACCATATATTTT